Below are 10 T cell receptor beta chains sequenced from a single sample in a study of blood T cell repertoires in COVID-19. Clones were read by immunoSEQ multiplex PCR, and TCRdb kept only the in-frame ones, dropping some. This table holds approximately 150,000 clones, 86% found once. Specimen: peripheral blood. These receptors all stem from a man between 65 and 79 years old with acute or convalescent COVID-19.

The chain couples TRBV6-2 or TRBV6-3 to TRBJ1-4; perhaps TRBD1 as D (6 bases). This CDR3 comprises 15 residues. Trimming cost V 4 bases and J 4 bases, with 13 bases left between them. The V gene's germline CDR1 is MNHEY and CDR2 SVGEGT. The CDR3 reads CASSSTDRNNEKLFF. CDR3 DNA: TGTGCCAGCAGTTCAACCGACAGGAATAATGAAAAACTGTTTTTT.

V is TRBV7-9 and J is TRBJ2-3; TRBD1 matches 8 bases. Germline assignment: CDR1 SEHNR and CDR2 FQNEAQ (reference sequence). This CDR3 has 17 amino acids. The V gene end was trimmed by 5 bases and the J gene end by 3 bases; junction bases not matched to a gene: 13. In DNA, the CDR3 is TGTGCCAGCAGCCAGGGGGCAGGGGGCGCGGTAACAGATACGCAGTATTTT. It translates to CASSQGAGGAVTDTQYF.

The rearrangement joins TRBV3-1 (or the pseudogene TRBV3-2) to TRBJ2-2, with TRBD2 matching over 11 bases. From germline, CDR1 is LGHDT and CDR2 YNNKEL (reference sequence). The CDR3 contains 14 residues. After removal of 9 bases from V and 2 bases from J, the junction contained 2 bases not matched to a gene. Here the CDR3 DNA reads TGTGCCAGTCGACTAGCGGGAAACACCGGGGAGCTGTTTTTT. Translation gives CASRLAGNTGELFF.

In this sample, this clone turned up once. The chain recombines TRBV12-3 or TRBV12-4 with TRBJ1-2; maybe TRBD1 (6 bases). Trimming stripped 5 bases from V and 1 base from J, with 8 bases between. This CDR3 has 13 amino acids. The chain's CDR3 is CASSVQGNYGYTF. As DNA, the CDR3 is TGTGCCAGCAGTGTACAGGGTAACTATGGCTACACCTTC.

This chain joins TRBV7-2 and TRBJ2-7; TRBD2 might be the D (6 bases). The CDR3 runs to 14 residues. The ends were cut back, 2 bases at V and 3 bases at J, with 11 bases in the middle. Germline lookup yields CDR1 SGHTA and CDR2 FQGNSA. The chain's CDR3 is CASSLFPGVYEQYF. The CDR3 DNA follows: TGTGCCAGCAGCTTATTCCCGGGAGTCTACGAGCAGTACTTC.

This chain uses TRBV28 with TRBJ1-5; no clear D gene. The V and J ends lost 5 bases and 7 bases respectively, with 12 bases between them. Per the germline V gene, CDR1 is MDHEN and CDR2 is SYDVKM. CDR3 length: 13 residues. The CDR3 spells CASSKGGRQPQHF. The DNA of the CDR3 is TGTGCCAGCAGTAAGGGAGGCCGGCAGCCCCAGCATTTT.

The chain carries TRBV6-2 or TRBV6-3 and TRBJ2-7; 12 bases map to TRBD2. There are 15 residues in the CDR3. V lost 6 bases, J lost 1 base, and 4 bases stayed unmatched. Germline values: CDR1 MNHEY, CDR2 SVGEGT. The CDR3 bases are TGTGCCAGCAGCCCTACTAGCGGGAGGTCCTACGAGCAGTACTTC. Amino acids: CASSPTSGRSYEQYF.

V is TRBV2 and J is TRBJ1-5; 12 positions agree with TRBD1. CDR1 and CDR2 from the germline V gene are SNHLY and FYNNEI. This CDR3 spans 15 amino acids. V shed 7 bases and J 7 bases; nucleotides not matched to a gene: 8. For the CDR3, the DNA is TGTGCCAGCAAACCCGGGACAGGGGGCGGGCAGCCCCAGCATTTT. Protein: CASKPGTGGGQPQHF.

The chain combines TRBV2 with TRBJ1-2, with 9 positions matching TRBD1. Germline-derived CDR1 and CDR2 are SNHLY and FYNNEI. The CDR3 covers 14 residues. V gave up 5 bases and J gave up 4 bases; unmatched junction bases: 5. CDR3 bases: TGTGCCAGCAGTTCACAGGGGGCTGGCTATGGCTACACCTTC. This codes for CASSSQGAGYGYTF.

The chain has TRBV5-6 and TRBJ2-1; D is possibly TRBD2 (5 bases). Germline V lookup: CDR1 SGHDT, CDR2 YYEEEE. V was pared by 4 bases and J by 1 base, with 12 bases between. This CDR3 contains 15 residues. The DNA for the CDR3 is TGTGCCAGCAGCAAGCGGCTCCGGTCCTACAATGAGCAGTTCTTC. This codes for CASSKRLRSYNEQFF.